Each of the 12 T cell receptor beta chains below was sequenced from the same sample in a study of blood T cell repertoires in COVID-19. The protocol was immunoSEQ multiplex PCR, while the TCRdb copy is restricted to in-frame clones and leaves out a portion. The profile covers almost 500,000 clones, with roughly nine tenths appearing a single time and approximately 8.3% taken by the ten largest. The sample taken for sequencing was PBMCs or T cells enriched from blood (not recorded which). These receptors originate from a woman in her sixties or seventies who had recovered from COVID-19.

A single count supports this clone. The chain recombines TRBV14 with TRBJ1-2; D gene uncertain. The CDR3 is 14 residues long. V gave up 2 bases and J gave up 8 bases, with 15 bases separating them. Germline V gene data show CDR1 as SGHDN and CDR2 as FVKESK. Here the CDR3 reads CASSQRERGYGYTF. CDR3 nucleotide sequence: TGTGCCAGCAGCCAACGCGAACGGGGTTACGGCTACACCTTC.

This chain uses TRBV10-3 with TRBJ2-1; 8 positions agree with TRBD2. Germline CDR1 ENHRY, CDR2 SYGVKD. J gave up 1 base and V 4 bases, and 0 bases lay outside the gene matches. The CDR3 extends over 14 amino acids. CDR3 sequence reads: CAISVAGSYNEQFF. The CDR3 DNA reads TGTGCCATCAGTGTAGCGGGATCCTACAATGAGCAGTTCTTC.

This chain connects TRBV19 to TRBJ1-5; D might be TRBD1 (6 bases). Between the trimmed V and J ends, which lost 5 bases and 3 bases, there was a span of 14 bases. The germline CDR1 and CDR2 sequences are LNHDA and SQIVND (reference sequence). This CDR3 comprises 15 residues. CDR3 region: CASSDMTGNNQPQHF. The CDR3, as DNA: TGTGCCAGTAGTGACATGACAGGCAACAATCAGCCCCAGCATTTT.

This clone was found a few times. The chain combines TRBV3-1 (or the pseudogene TRBV3-2) with TRBJ2-1, with 11 bases fitting TRBD2. Trimming removed 6 bases from V and 16 bases from J; junction bases left unmatched: 11. The length of the CDR3 is 13 residues. The germline V gene has CDR1 LGHDT and CDR2 YNNKEL (reference sequence). Here the CDR3 reads CASSLSGGAMGFF. The CDR3 DNA reads TGTGCCAGCAGTCTTAGCGGGGGGGCCATGGGATTCTTC.

The rearrangement uses TRBV6-1 and TRBJ1-3, with D unresolved. CDR1 and CDR2 (germline): MNHNS, SASEGT. The ends were cut back, 3 bases at V and 2 bases at J, with 11 bases in the middle. This CDR3 comprises 15 residues. This CDR3 reads CASSDRRVTGNTIYF. CDR3 DNA sequence: TGTGCCAGCAGTGATCGGAGGGTTACTGGAAACACCATATATTTT.

The gene calls are TRBV3-1 (or the pseudogene TRBV3-2) and TRBJ1-4; 11 bases line up with TRBD1. Germline V gives CDR1 LGHDT, CDR2 YNNKEL (reference sequence). J gave up 4 bases and V 0 bases, and 7 bases lay outside the gene matches. The CDR3 covers 18 residues. As DNA, the CDR3 is TGTGCCAGCAGCCAAGAAGCGTGGGGGACAGGGGGTAATGAAAAACTGTTTTTT. It codes for CASSQEAWGTGGNEKLFF.

This clone was counted only a few times. J is TRBJ1-2 and V is TRBV20-1; D not certain. V gave up 6 bases and J gave up 7 bases, with 6 bases separating them. The CDR3 loop spans 9 amino acids. CDR1 is DFQATT and CDR2 is SNEGSKA in the germline V gene (reference sequence). As DNA, the CDR3 is TGCAGTGCGAGACTTGGCTACACCTTC. Protein product: CSARLGYTF.

This chain connects TRBV18 to TRBJ2-5; weak D call: TRBD1 (6 bases). Between the trimmed V and J ends, which lost 2 bases and 5 bases, there was a span of 9 bases. Germline-derived CDR1 and CDR2 are KGHSH and LQKENI. There are 13 residues in the CDR3. CDR3 DNA: TGTGCCAGCTCACCAGACAGGCGGGAGACCCAGTACTTC. The encoded protein is CASSPDRRETQYF.

The chain carries TRBV19 and TRBJ2-3; D may be TRBD2 (5 bases). The CDR3 contains 16 residues. Trimming removed 7 bases from V and 0 bases from J, with 17 bases in between. CDR1 is LNHDA, CDR2 SQIVND, per germline (reference sequence). The CDR3 protein is CASTEGPLTSTDTQYF. As DNA, the CDR3 is TGTGCCAGTACCGAGGGCCCACTAACAAGCACAGATACGCAGTATTTT. Variable domain in full (rest from reference TRBV19 and TRBJ2-3): DGGITQSPKYLFRKEGQNVTLSCEQNLNHDAMYWYRQDPGQGLRLIYYSQIVNDFQKGDIAEGYSVSREKKESFPLTVTSAQKNPTAFYLCASTEGPLTSTDTQYFGPGTRLTVL.

V and J are TRBV7-2 and TRBJ2-1; D remains unclear. In germline, CDR1 is SGHTA, CDR2 FQGNSA. V was clipped by 4 bases and J by 6 bases, with 7 bases between them. The CDR3 has 12 amino acids. CDR3 sequence reads: CASSSLGNEQFF. The CDR3 coding sequence is TGTGCCAGCAGCTCGCTAGGCAATGAGCAGTTCTTC.

The genes are TRBV27 and TRBJ1-5, with D uncertain. This CDR3 contains 15 residues. Between the trimmed V and J ends, which lost 2 bases and 1 base, there was a span of 9 bases. The germline CDR1 and CDR2 sequences are MNHEY and SMNVEV (reference sequence). The DNA for the CDR3 is TGTGCCAGCAGTTTAAACCCTCGGAGCAATCAGCCCCAGCATTTT. Translation gives CASSLNPRSNQPQHF.

This clone was seen a single time. The V call is TRBV5-1, the J call TRBJ2-3; 8 bases align to TRBD1. This CDR3 has 16 residues. Trimming took 4 bases from V and 2 from J; bases not matched to a gene: 9. Germline V gene data show CDR1 as SGHRS and CDR2 as YFSETQ. CDR3: CASSPQRGQATDTQYF. The CDR3 coding sequence is TGCGCCAGCAGCCCACAGAGGGGACAGGCCACAGATACGCAGTATTTT.